A selection of T cell receptor beta chains follows, all from one sample in a study of cytomegalovirus exposure and HLA in healthy donors. Produced via immunoSEQ multiplex PCR; TCRdb's table is partial and in-frame only. Among about 78,000 clones listed, almost 97% were seen once. Material: PBMCs. Receptors originate from a young man in good health and CMV-seropositive. The CDR3 runs from the conserved cysteine through the conserved F or W.

V gene,CDR3 protein
TRBV7-8,CASSLAQGAVGNTIYF
TRBV7-8,CASRRLAESINNSYNEQFF
TRBV2,CASSSWEKLFF
TRBV2,CASSEQGLDSDTQYF
TRBV13,CASSRLQGGYEQYF
TRBV5-1,CASSYTRNTEAFF
TRBV12-5,CASGFLEDSGYGYTF
TRBV28,CASLGREGAYEQYF
TRBV2,CASSGPLAKNIQYF
TRBV27,CASSLSGTSGYNEQFF
TRBV5-1,CASSLGLQANQPQHF
TRBV19,CASSISGTGLRKQYF
TRBV7-9,CASSSAGSTDTQYF
TRBV7-9,CASSFGQGNTIYF
TRBV18,CASSPAGLAGSYEQYF
TRBV4-1,CASANRGGTSDTQYF
TRBV27,CASSLSWRGGFEEKLFF
TRBV2,CASSVSLAGYNEQFF
TRBV7-3,CASSPLGGRAYNEQFF
TRBV29-1,CSGSVAYEQYF
TRBV28,CASSSPFSGYTF
TRBV6-6,CASFRQGADTEAFF
TRBV10-2,CASKTSGHYEQYF
TRBV19,CASVRDSREHSNQPQHF
TRBV5-1,CASSFSGSSYEQYF
TRBV28,CASSLIGSGTVNYGYTF
TRBV4-1,CASSPNNFGYEQYF
TRBV9,CASSVGYRGNIQYF
TRBV2,CASTERLAGVRDTQYF
TRBV28,CASSFETSGTNNEQFF
TRBV5-1,CASLSGTGGGQETQYF
TRBV27,CASSTGTANTEAFF
TRBV5-4,CASSLEGAKYGYTF
TRBV6-1,CASSEGLETDTQYF
TRBV6-1,CASRGRAGGRETQYF
TRBV28,CASSPGTGAVYEQYF
TRBV4-2,CASSQSNSGGRYEQYF
TRBV28,CASSLGGGGPAEQYF
TRBV6-1,CASRLAGANVLTF
TRBV27,CASSLSSSQPQHF
TRBV5-1,CASSLEREDEQYF
TRBV19,CASSIGISGNTIYF
TRBV7-6,CASSFERGPTGELFF
TRBV27,CASSFFLGGQGTEAFF
TRBV18,CASSPRTGLKGEQFF
TRBV6-1,CASSEAGGTDTQYF
TRBV5-1,CASSLEPGLGYTF
TRBV21-1,CASSPGLAGGPDEQYF
TRBV4-1,CASSHQTPRGLGTEAFF
TRBV6-1,CATCLGSGNTGELFF
TRBV5-8,CASSPGETQYF
TRBV10-3,CAISEPHLDSSNQPQHF
TRBV10-1,CASSEGGGNTEAFF
TRBV7-6,CASSATGFGYEQYF
TRBV2,CASSPQGAATNEKLFF
TRBV6-5,CASSPGTGRYEQYF
TRBV9,CASSVGLAGGIHEQYF
TRBV5-4,CASSSGTGTYEQYF
TRBV5-4,CASIFPSRDSYEQYF
TRBV5-1,CASSSGQGHNEQFF